This TCR beta chain was documented in a study of response to subunit inactivated influenza vaccine. The CDR3 consists of 15 residues. Germline-derived CDR1 and CDR2 are SNHLY and FYNNEI. With 6 bases clipped from V and 0 bases from J, the junction kept 5 bases outside the gene matches. Broader study findings: T cells newly recruited by each seasonal influenza vaccination are few, the authors suggested.

TCRdb called the RT-PCR reads again in MiXCR, with one record for every CDR3 protein. The sample yields hundreds of thousands of distinct CDR3 sequences, approximately 11% seen once. As to this clonotype: What it binds is unknown.

V and J are TRBV2 and TRBJ2-3, with TRBD2 identical over 8 bases. Sequenced here: PBMCs from blood, sampled about 40 days after vaccination. The sequence came from a man aged 45 to 65 who received an inactivated influenza vaccine. In nucleotides, the CDR3 is TGTGCCAGCAGGAGACTAGCGTTGAGCACAGATACGCAGTATTTT. Residues: CASRRLALSTDTQYF. The complete variable domain, with remaining parts taken from reference TRBV2 and TRBJ2-3, reads EPEVTQTPSHQVTQMGQEVILRCVPISNHLYFYWYRQILGQKVEFLVSFYNNEISEKSEIFDDQFSVERPDGSNFTLKIRSTKLEDSAMYFCASRRLALSTDTQYFGPGTRLTVL.